Below are 20 T cell receptor beta chains sequenced from a single sample in a study of CD8 T cells in ankylosing spondylitis. Antigens of these TCRs are unknown. TCRdb used MiXCR to reprocess the 5' RACE reads, holding one entry per CDR3 protein. The table lists 200,000 to 250,000 distinct CDR3 sequences, approximately 20% of them singletons. Study-wide results and limits: A TCR beta motif of 8 or 9 highly homologous variants appeared characteristic of ankylosing spondylitis blood.

The sample comprised blood, either unsorted or a sorted T cell fraction (not recorded which). The source of these receptors is a male donor with ankylosing spondylitis.

This sequence joins TRBV9 and TRBJ2-3; D tentatively fits TRBD1 or TRBD2 (5 bases each). This CDR3 comprises 17 residues. In germline, CDR1 is SGDLS, CDR2 YYNGEE. Trimming pared 4 bases from V and 5 bases from J, leaving 23 bases between. The CDR3 sequence is CASSPIVGAARGDTQYF. DNA of the CDR3: TGTGCCAGCAGCCCAATAGTCGGGGCGGCGCGTGGAGATACGCAGTATTTT.

The rearrangement links TRBV9 to TRBJ2-5; D gene ambiguous. The CDR3 runs to 14 residues. V lost 0 bases, J lost 4 bases, and 10 bases lay in between. Per germline, CDR1 SGDLS and CDR2 YYNGEE. CDR3 loop: CASSVEVFGETQYF. CDR3 DNA: TGTGCCAGCAGCGTAGAGGTATTCGGAGAGACCCAGTACTTC.

This rearrangement joins TRBV28 to TRBJ2-7, with unresolved D. The length of the CDR3 is 12 residues. V shed 3 bases and J shed 3 bases, with 6 bases lying between them. Germline V gene lookup returns CDR1 MDHEN and CDR2 SYDVKM. CDR3 region: CASSFPNYEQYF. In nucleotides, the CDR3 is TGTGCCAGCAGTTTCCCCAACTACGAGCAGTACTTC. Variable domain in full (rest from reference TRBV28 and TRBJ2-7): DVKVTQSSRYLVKRTGEKVFLECVQDMDHENMFWYRQDPGLGLRLIYFSYDVKMKEKGDIPEGYSVSREKKERFSLILESASTNQTSMYLCASSFPNYEQYFGPGTRLTVT.

The genes are TRBV12-3 or TRBV12-4 and TRBJ2-7, with 8 bases identical to TRBD2. CDR3 length: 14 amino acids. The trim removed 5 bases at V and 2 bases at J, leaving 5 bases unmatched. CDR3 DNA: TGTGCCAGCAGTCCCCAGACTAGCGCCTACGAGCAGTACTTC. Protein product: CASSPQTSAYEQYF.

The J gene is TRBJ2-3, the V gene TRBV7-9, with TRBD2 identical over 9 bases. J lost 6 bases, V lost 5 bases, and 12 bases had no gene match. CDR1 and CDR2 (germline): SEHNR, FQNEAQ (reference sequence). The CDR3 runs 16 residues. Here the CDR3 reads CASSPTGGRATDTQYF. The CDR3 DNA reads TGTGCCAGCAGCCCCACAGGCGGGAGGGCCACGGATACGCAGTATTTT.

V and J are TRBV19 and TRBJ2-7; TRBD1 or TRBD2 may be the D gene (6 bases each). The CDR3 contains 15 residues. The germline CDR1 and CDR2 sequences are LNHDA and SQIVND (reference sequence). Deletions cut 6 bases from V and 2 bases from J, with 17 bases between. CDR3 region: CASSPSGATTYEQYF. As DNA, the CDR3 is TGTGCCAGTAGCCCCTCGGGGGCTACTACCTACGAGCAGTACTTC.

The V gene is TRBV28, the J gene TRBJ1-2; TRBD1 matches 9 bases. CDR3 length: 17 residues. V was pared by 7 bases and J by 0 bases, with 12 bases of the junction left unmatched. Looked up from germline, CDR1 is MDHEN and CDR2 is SYDVKM. This CDR3 reads CASTPGDREPPNYGYTF. CDR3 DNA sequence: TGTGCCAGCACCCCCGGGGACAGGGAGCCCCCTAACTATGGCTACACCTTC.

In its sample, this clonotype was seen many times. This sequence joins TRBV29-1 and TRBJ1-2; no definite D call. V was trimmed by 3 bases and J by 0 bases, leaving 8 bases between them. CDR1 is SQVTM and CDR2 is ANQGSEA in the germline V gene. The CDR3 is 13 residues long. This CDR3 is CSVDPESNYGYTF. CDR3 DNA: TGCAGCGTTGATCCCGAATCTAACTATGGCTACACCTTC. Filled out from reference TRBV29-1 and TRBJ1-2, the complete variable domain reads SAVISQKPSRDICQRGTSLTIQCQVDSQVTMMFWYRQQPGQSLTLIATANQGSEATYESGFVIDKFPISRPNLTFSTLTVSNMSPEDSSIYLCSVDPESNYGYTFGSGTRLTVV.

The chain combines TRBV4-1 with TRBJ1-1; D remains ambiguous. The ends were cut back, 4 bases at V and 3 bases at J, with 12 bases in the middle. This CDR3 has 14 amino acids. Germline V gene sequence: CDR1 MGHRA, CDR2 YSYEKL. CDR3: CASSLDGFYTEAFF. The CDR3 DNA is TGCGCCAGCAGCCTCGACGGGTTTTACACTGAAGCTTTCTTT.

This chain connects TRBV7-6 to TRBJ2-2; 14 bases are a match to TRBD2. Germline V lookup: CDR1 SGHVS, CDR2 FNYEAQ. The CDR3 is 19 residues long. Losses at the gene ends were 5 bases for V and 1 base for J; bases not matched to a gene: 9. As DNA, the CDR3 is TGTGCCAGCAGCCCTCGGACTAGCGGGAGGTACCAGAACACCGGGGAGCTGTTTTTT. This encodes CASSPRTSGRYQNTGELFF. The whole variable domain, remainder taken from reference TRBV7-6 and TRBJ2-2, is GAGVSQSPRYKVTKRGQDVALRCDPISGHVSLYWYRQALGQGPEFLTYFNYEAQQDKSGLPNDRFSAERPEGSISTLTIQRTEQRDSAMYRCASSPRTSGRYQNTGELFFGEGSRLTVL.

The V call is TRBV28, the J call TRBJ2-3; D not certain. V lost 6 bases and J 2 bases, leaving 12 bases between the germline ends. The CDR3 is 14 amino acids. Germline CDR1 reads MDHEN; CDR2 reads SYDVKM. CDR3 region: CASSPDAITDTQYF. The DNA for the CDR3 is TGTGCCAGCAGCCCTGATGCTATCACAGATACGCAGTATTTT.

The chain carries TRBV29-1 and TRBJ2-2, with a tentative D call TRBD2 (6 bases). CDR3 length: 12 amino acids. CDR1 and CDR2 (germline): SQVTM, ANQGSEA. V gave up 2 bases and J gave up 6 bases, with 7 bases separating them. As DNA, the CDR3 is TGCAGCGTTGAACAGCGGGCCGGGGAGCTGTTTTTT. Its protein is CSVEQRAGELFF.

This clonotype was recorded a few times. The chain joins TRBV20-1 to TRBJ2-1, with D uncertain. The CDR3 covers 14 residues. Germline V gives CDR1 DFQATT, CDR2 SNEGSKA (reference sequence). Deletions cut 8 bases from V and 1 base from J, with 15 bases between. CDR3 nucleotide sequence: TGCAGTCCGTACGAAGGCGGTTCCTACAATGAGCAGTTCTTC. It translates to CSPYEGGSYNEQFF.

V gene TRBV6-5 combines with J gene TRBJ2-1; TRBD1 aligns across 7 bases. Germline V lookup: CDR1 MNHEY, CDR2 SVGAGI. The CDR3 is made up of 15 amino acids. V was pared by 2 bases and J by 3 bases, with 4 bases of the junction left unmatched. CDR3 coding DNA: TGTGCCAGCAGTTACGGGACAGCTCGCTACAATGAGCAGTTCTTC. Translating it yields CASSYGTARYNEQFF.

A few counts support this clonotype. The genes are TRBV27 and TRBJ2-7, with D tentatively TRBD1 (5 bases). The V end lost 6 bases, the J end lost 2 bases, and 14 bases lay between the germline ends. Per the germline V gene, CDR1 is MNHEY and CDR2 is SMNVEV (reference sequence). The CDR3 runs to 14 residues. DNA of the CDR3: TGTGCCAGCAGCCTCCAGGGTAGGGCCTACGAGCAGTACTTC. Translating it yields CASSLQGRAYEQYF.

This chain's CDR3 is CASSQEEGQYEQYF. DNA for the CDR3: TGTGCCAGCAGCCAAGAGGAGGGCCAATACGAGCAGTACTTC. The chain carries TRBV14 and TRBJ2-7, with D perhaps TRBD2 (6 bases). The CDR3 has 14 residues. The germline gives CDR1 SGHDN, CDR2 FVKESK. The V and J ends lost 0 bases and 4 bases respectively, with 10 bases between them.

This clonotype has a handful of counts. The chain uses TRBV4-1 and TRBJ2-7; 7 nucleotides match TRBD1. Germline assignment: CDR1 MGHRA and CDR2 YSYEKL. The junction had 18 bases not matched to a gene; V was cut back by 4 bases and J by 9 bases. The CDR3 covers 16 residues. The CDR3: CASSPPGGQRPEGQYF. CDR3 coding DNA: TGCGCCAGCAGCCCTCCTGGGGGACAGCGCCCTGAGGGGCAGTACTTC.

This chain connects TRBV9 to TRBJ2-3; D call uncertain. V was clipped by 1 base and J by 0 bases, with 6 bases between them. The CDR3 is 14 residues long. Per germline, CDR1 SGDLS and CDR2 YYNGEE. CDR3 DNA sequence: TGTGCCAGCAGCGTATTTGCTAGCACAGATACGCAGTATTTT. Amino acid sequence: CASSVFASTDTQYF.

The chain employs TRBV20-1 and TRBJ2-2; 8 nucleotides line up with TRBD2. CDR3 length equals 18 residues. Germline-derived CDR1 and CDR2 are DFQATT and SNEGSKA (reference sequence). Trimming removed 6 bases from V and 0 bases from J; junction bases left unmatched: 15. CDR3 nucleotide sequence: TGCAGTGCCCATAACCCGACTAGCGAGAGAACGAACACCGGGGAGCTGTTTTTT. This gives the protein CSAHNPTSERTNTGELFF.

V and J are TRBV5-1 and TRBJ2-7, with D possibly called TRBD1 or TRBD2 (5 bases each). The germline V and J ends were trimmed by 0 bases and 0 bases, with 13 bases remaining between them. The CDR3 has 16 amino acids. Per the germline V gene, CDR1 is SGHRS and CDR2 is YFSETQ. The CDR3 DNA follows: TGCGCCAGCAGCTTGGTTGGGACCCCAAGCTCCTACGAGCAGTACTTC. Protein sequence: CASSLVGTPSSYEQYF.